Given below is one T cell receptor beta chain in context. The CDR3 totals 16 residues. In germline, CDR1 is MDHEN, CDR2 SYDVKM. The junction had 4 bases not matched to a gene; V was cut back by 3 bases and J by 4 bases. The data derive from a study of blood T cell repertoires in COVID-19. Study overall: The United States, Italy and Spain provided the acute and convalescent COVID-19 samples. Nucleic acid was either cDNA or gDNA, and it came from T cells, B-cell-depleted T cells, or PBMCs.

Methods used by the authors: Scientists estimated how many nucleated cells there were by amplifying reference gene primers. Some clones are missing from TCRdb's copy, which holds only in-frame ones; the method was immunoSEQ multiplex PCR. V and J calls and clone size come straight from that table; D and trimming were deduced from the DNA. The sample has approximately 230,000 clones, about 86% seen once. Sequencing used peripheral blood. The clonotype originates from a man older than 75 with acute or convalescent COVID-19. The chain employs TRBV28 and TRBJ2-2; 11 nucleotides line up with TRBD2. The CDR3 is CASSFTGLAGTGELFF. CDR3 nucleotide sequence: TGTGCCAGCAGTTTTACCGGACTAGCGGGCACCGGGGAGCTGTTTTTT.